This T cell receptor (beta chain) was sequenced during a study of metastatic and nonmetastatic thyroid tumors. The overall study: Repertoires were compared across blood and tumor or nodule tissue from malignant and benign thyroid patients.

The germline V gene has CDR1 MNHEY and CDR2 SMNVEV (reference sequence). V lost 5 bases and J 5 bases, leaving 16 bases between the germline ends. The CDR3 spans 15 residues. Study-level findings and limits: Patients with malignant thyroid tumors reportedly had significantly higher TCR beta diversity than those with benign nodules, in blood and tumor.

This clone has a count of ten or more. Its antigen remains unidentified. TCRdb re-called the PCR reads via MiXCR. This sample has approximately 82,000 clones; around an eighth occur once, and the top ten carry around 10%. All patients reached thyroid surgery having received no treatment beforehand. Material: tumor tissue. V usage is TRBV27 and J usage is TRBJ2-1; D gene ambiguous. The sequence came from a female donor with papillary thyroid cancer or a benign thyroid nodule (not recorded which). Some clones in this sample may be carry-over from other donors' samples. CDR3 region: CASSPIEWNDNEQFF. Written as DNA, the CDR3 is TGTGCCAGCAGTCCAATCGAGTGGAATGACAATGAGCAGTTCTTC.